Below are 2 T cell receptor beta chains sequenced from a single sample in a study of shared clonotypes between healthy human individuals. The assay was immunoSEQ multiplex PCR, and TCRdb's table has in-frame clones only and misses some. The top ten clones hold over 0.1% of a sample with 2 million to 2.5 million clones, 95% of them seen once. Input material: naive CD4+ T cells sorted from blood. Stated subset: CD45RA+ positively selected. These receptors were obtained from a man aged 18 to 30 in good health.

V gene TRBV6-1 combines with J gene TRBJ1-3, with 8 bases matching TRBD1. CDR3 size: 14 residues. In germline, CDR1 is MNHNS, CDR2 SASEGT. The V and J ends lost 10 bases and 1 base, in that order; junction bases with no gene match: 6. The CDR3 DNA is TGTGCCACCCTGACAGGGGCGTCTGGAAACACCATATATTTT. It codes for CATLTGASGNTIYF.

The chain joins TRBV4-1 to TRBJ2-2; 9 bases align to TRBD1. The length of the CDR3 is 15 residues. The V gene end was trimmed by 4 bases and the J gene end by 5 bases; junction bases not matched to a gene: 5. Germline CDR1 MGHRA, CDR2 YSYEKL. In DNA form, the CDR3 reads TGCGCCAGCAGCCGGCCGGGGACAGGGACCGGGGAGCTGTTTTTT. This gives the protein CASSRPGTGTGELFF.